The text below deals with one TCR beta chain. A much bigger clone sits one base away, suggesting this may be a read error. These data originate in a study of identifying expanded T cells in peripheral blood. TCRdb's copy holds only in-frame clones and misses some; the assay was immunoSEQ multiplex PCR. The sample carries 100,000 to 150,000 clones, approximately 80% recorded once. The germline gives CDR1 SGHNT, CDR2 YENEEA. V was trimmed by 0 bases and J by 1 base, leaving 0 bases between them. The CDR3 is 12 residues long. Material for sequencing was blood. The source is a person aged 18 to 70 in good health. The chain is built from TRBV11-3 and TRBJ1-2; D ambiguous. CDR3 sequence: CASSLDNYGYTF. As DNA, the CDR3 is TGTGCCAGCAGCTTAGATAACTATGGCTACACCTTC. Full variable domain (outside the CDR3, taken from reference TRBV11-3 and TRBJ1-2): EAGVVQSPRYKIIEKKQPVAFWCNPISGHNTLYWYLQNLGQGPELLIRYENEEAVDDSQLPKDRFSAERLKGVDSTLKIQPAELGDSAVYLCASSLDNYGYTFGSGTRLTVV.